This T cell receptor (beta chain) appears in the sequencing data of a study of blood T cell repertoires in COVID-19 (dated by TCRdb to about 2020). About the full investigation: Samples from collaborators originated in the United States, Italy and Spain and spanned both the acute and convalescent phases of COVID-19. Deeply sampled blood TCRbeta repertoires from subjects exposed to, actively infected with, or recovered from COVID-19 were included in the dataset. The prospective study material was composed of cDNA or gDNA derived from T cells, B-cell-depleted T cells, or PBMCs. Sample metadata almost always included a de-identified subject ID, COVID-19 status, age in years and sex. The samples were drawn from two sources: the first 160 participants of the ongoing ImmuneRACE study, and 1,200 or so subjects contributed by 6 global collaborators. The repertoires were released in a freely available public database intended as a resource for research on the immune response to SARS-CoV-2. Where available, HLA class I and class II types were taken from metadata supplied by the sample provider and were not determined by assay-based typing. What the study reported, not specific to this receptor: The amount of clinical and demographic metadata varied by source and participant and was provided uncurated.

Participants in the prospective study were aged about 18 to 100 years, lived in 24 United States geographic areas, and enrolled through a virtual design. To assign participants to cohorts, the prospective study relied on clinical history that participants themselves reported in a screening survey and a study questionnaire. Recovered participants in ImmuneRACE Cohort 3 were defined by two consecutive negative NP/OP PCR tests, clearance by a healthcare professional, or resolution of symptoms. In the prospective study, whole blood, serum and a nasopharyngeal or oropharyngeal swab were collected from each participant by mobile phlebotomists. Additional blood draws and questionnaires over an approximately 2-month period could optionally be provided by prospective study participants. Before DNA extraction, prospective study blood samples were shipped either frozen or at room temperature. Note on this clone: Its antigen is unknown. Within one base of it there is no much larger clone, and no base qualities were kept.

TCRbeta CDR3 regions were amplified from genomic DNA using the immunoSEQ Assay, a bias-controlled multiplex PCR. Turning to the authors' computational methods: The number of nucleated cells in each sample was estimated by amplification of reference gene primers within the assay. To quantify the absolute abundance of each unique TCRbeta CDR3 rearrangement, sequence reads were collapsed and filtered. For each sample, productive Simpson clonality was calculated by taking the square root of Simpson's diversity index across productive rearrangements. The source is immuneACCESS, and TCRdb retained only in-frame sequences with V and J called. Part of the clones is not carried over; for the studies checked, unresolved V genes explain less than half of this, and the remainder is unexplained. Clone size and the V and J calls come from that table; the DNA yielded D and trimming. A total of some 180,000 clones appear in this sample, around 83% of them only once. The top ten constitute 6.2% of the sample.

The CDR3 holds 17 amino acids from the cysteine to the phenylalanine. Just CDR3 DNA is preserved here, 51 bases in frame from base 1. CDR1 and CDR2, per the germline V gene (reference sequence), are LGHDT and YNNKEL. V loses 2 bases of germline sequence and J loses 0 bases, and the interval between the two ends is 15 bases. The clonotype was recovered from a man aged 35 to 55 who had recovered from COVID-19. The receptor chain draws on TRBV3-1 (or the pseudogene TRBV3-2) and TRBJ2-3; TRBD1 is possibly the D segment (6 matching bases). The sequencing input was PBMCs or T cells enriched from blood (not recorded which). CDR3 loop: CASSQPRQGSSTDTQYF. The bases are TGTGCCAGCAGCCAACCCCGGCAGGGGTCAAGCACAGATACGCAGTATTTT.